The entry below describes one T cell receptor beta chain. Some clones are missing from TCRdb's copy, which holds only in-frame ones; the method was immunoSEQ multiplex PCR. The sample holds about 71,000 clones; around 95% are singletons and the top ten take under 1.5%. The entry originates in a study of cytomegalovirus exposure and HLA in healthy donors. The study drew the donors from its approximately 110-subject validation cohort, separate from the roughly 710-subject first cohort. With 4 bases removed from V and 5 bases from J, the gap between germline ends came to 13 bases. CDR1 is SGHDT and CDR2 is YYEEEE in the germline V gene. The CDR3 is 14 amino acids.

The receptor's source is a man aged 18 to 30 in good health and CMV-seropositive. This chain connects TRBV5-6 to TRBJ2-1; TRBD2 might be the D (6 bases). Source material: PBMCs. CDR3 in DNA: TGTGCCAGCAGCCCACTAACGGGGGACAATGAGCAGTTCTTC. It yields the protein CASSPLTGDNEQFF.